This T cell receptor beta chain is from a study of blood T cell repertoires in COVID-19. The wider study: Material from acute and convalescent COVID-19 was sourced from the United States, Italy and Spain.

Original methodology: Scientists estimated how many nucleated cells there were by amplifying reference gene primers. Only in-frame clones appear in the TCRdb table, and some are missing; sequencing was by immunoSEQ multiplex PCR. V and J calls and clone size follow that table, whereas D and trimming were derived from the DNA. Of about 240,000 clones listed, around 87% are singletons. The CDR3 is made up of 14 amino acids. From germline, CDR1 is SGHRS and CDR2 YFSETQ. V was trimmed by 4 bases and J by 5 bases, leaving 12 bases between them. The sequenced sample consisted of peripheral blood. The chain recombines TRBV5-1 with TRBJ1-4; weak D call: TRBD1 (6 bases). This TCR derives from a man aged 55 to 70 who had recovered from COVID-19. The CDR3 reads CASSPDSWNEKLFF. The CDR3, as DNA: TGCGCCAGCAGCCCGGACAGTTGGAATGAAAAACTGTTTTTT.